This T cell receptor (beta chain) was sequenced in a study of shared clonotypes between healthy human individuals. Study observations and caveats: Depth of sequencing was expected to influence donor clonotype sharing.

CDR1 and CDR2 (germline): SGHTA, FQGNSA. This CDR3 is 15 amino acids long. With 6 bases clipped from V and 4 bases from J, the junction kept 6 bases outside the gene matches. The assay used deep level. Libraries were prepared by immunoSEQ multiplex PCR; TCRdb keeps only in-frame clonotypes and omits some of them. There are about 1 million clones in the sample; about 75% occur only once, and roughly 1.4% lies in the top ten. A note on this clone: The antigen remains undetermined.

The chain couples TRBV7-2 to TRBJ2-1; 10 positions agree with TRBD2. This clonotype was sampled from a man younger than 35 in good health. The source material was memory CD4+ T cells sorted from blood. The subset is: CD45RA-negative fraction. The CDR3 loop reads CASSWSGGEYNEQFF. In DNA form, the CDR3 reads TGTGCCAGCAGTTGGAGCGGGGGGGAATACAATGAGCAGTTCTTC. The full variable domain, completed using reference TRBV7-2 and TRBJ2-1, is GAGVSQSPSNKVTEKGKDVELRCDPISGHTALYWYRQSLGQGLEFLIYFQGNSAPDKSGLPSDRFSAERTGGSVSTLTIQRTQQEDSAVYLCASSWSGGEYNEQFFGPGTRLTVL.